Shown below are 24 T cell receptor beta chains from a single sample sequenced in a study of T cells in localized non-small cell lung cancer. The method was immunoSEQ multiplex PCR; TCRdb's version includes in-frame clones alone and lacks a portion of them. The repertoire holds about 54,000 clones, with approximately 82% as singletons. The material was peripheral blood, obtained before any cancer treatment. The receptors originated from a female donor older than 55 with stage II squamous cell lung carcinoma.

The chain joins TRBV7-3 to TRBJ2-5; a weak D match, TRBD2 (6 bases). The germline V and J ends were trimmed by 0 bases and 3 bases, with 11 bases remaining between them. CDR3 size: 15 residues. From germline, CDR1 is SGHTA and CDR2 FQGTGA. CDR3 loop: CASSLTGTLKETQYF. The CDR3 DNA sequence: TGTGCCAGCAGCTTAACGGGGACTCTAAAAGAGACCCAGTACTTC.

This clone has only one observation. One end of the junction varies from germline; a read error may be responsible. CDR3 DNA sequence: TGTGCCAGCAGCGAAGACTGGGCGGGGGGCACAGATACGCAGTATTTT. Translation gives CASSEDWAGGTDTQYF. The V call is TRBV4-2, the J call TRBJ2-3, with 7 nucleotides matching TRBD2. Germline-derived CDR1 and CDR2 are LGHNA and YNFKEQ. The CDR3 has 16 residues.

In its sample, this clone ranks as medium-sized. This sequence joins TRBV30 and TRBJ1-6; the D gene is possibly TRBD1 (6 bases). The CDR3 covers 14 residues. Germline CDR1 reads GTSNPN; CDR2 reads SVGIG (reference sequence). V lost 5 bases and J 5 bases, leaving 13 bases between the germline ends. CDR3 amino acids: CAWVGQSNNSPLHF. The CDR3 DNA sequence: TGTGCCTGGGTTGGACAGAGCAATAATTCACCCCTCCACTTT.

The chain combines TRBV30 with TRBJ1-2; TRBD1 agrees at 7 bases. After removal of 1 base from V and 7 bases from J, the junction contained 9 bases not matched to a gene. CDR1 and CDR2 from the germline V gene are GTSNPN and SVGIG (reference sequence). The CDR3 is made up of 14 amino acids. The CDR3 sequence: CAWSEFAGGGGYTF. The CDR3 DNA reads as TGTGCCTGGAGTGAGTTCGCAGGGGGTGGTGGCTACACCTTC.

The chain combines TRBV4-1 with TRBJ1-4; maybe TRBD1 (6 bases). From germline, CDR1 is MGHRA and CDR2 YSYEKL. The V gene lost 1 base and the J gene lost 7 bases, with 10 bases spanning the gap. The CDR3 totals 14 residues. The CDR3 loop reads CASSQAGRGEKLFF. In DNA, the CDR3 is TGCGCCAGCAGCCAAGCTGGCAGGGGTGAAAAACTGTTTTTT.

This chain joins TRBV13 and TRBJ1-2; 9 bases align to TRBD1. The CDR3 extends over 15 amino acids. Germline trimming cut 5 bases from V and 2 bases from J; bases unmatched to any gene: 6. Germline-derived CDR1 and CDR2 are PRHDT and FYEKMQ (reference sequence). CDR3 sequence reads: CASSVQGALNYGYTF. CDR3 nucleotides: TGTGCCAGCAGCGTACAGGGGGCCTTGAACTATGGCTACACCTTC.

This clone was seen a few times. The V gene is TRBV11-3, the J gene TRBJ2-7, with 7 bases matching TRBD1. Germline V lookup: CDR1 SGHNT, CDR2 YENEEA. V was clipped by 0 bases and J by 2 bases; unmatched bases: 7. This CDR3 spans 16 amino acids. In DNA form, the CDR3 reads TGTGCCAGCAGCTTAGAAAGGACAGGCATTACCTACGAGCAGTACTTC. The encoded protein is CASSLERTGITYEQYF.

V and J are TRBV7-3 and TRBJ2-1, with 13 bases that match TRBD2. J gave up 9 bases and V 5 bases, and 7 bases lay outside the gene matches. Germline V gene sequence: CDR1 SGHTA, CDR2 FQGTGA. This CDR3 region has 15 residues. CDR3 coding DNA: TGTGCCAGCAGCCCACTAGCGGGGGGGCGGGTTGAGCAGTTCTTC. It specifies CASSPLAGGRVEQFF.

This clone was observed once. The CDR3 region is CASSPREATSGLNEQFF. The CDR3 DNA sequence: TGTGCCAGTAGTCCCCGGGAGGCGACTAGCGGCCTCAATGAGCAGTTCTTC. The chain combines TRBV19 with TRBJ2-1, with 9 bases fitting TRBD2. Trimming at V came to 5 bases and at J to 6 bases, leaving 14 bases not matched to a gene. There are 17 residues in the CDR3. Germline CDR1 and CDR2: LNHDA and SQIVND (reference sequence). Together with reference TRBV19 and TRBJ2-1, the CDR3 gives the full variable domain: DGGITQSPKYLFRKEGQNVTLSCEQNLNHDAMYWYRQDPGQGLRLIYYSQIVNDFQKGDIAEGYSVSREKKESFPLTVTSAQKNPTAFYLCASSPREATSGLNEQFFGPGTRLTVL.

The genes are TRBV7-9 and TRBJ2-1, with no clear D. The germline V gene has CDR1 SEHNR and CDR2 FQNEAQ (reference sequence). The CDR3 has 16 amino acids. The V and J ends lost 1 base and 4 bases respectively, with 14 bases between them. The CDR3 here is CASSLGRVATYNEQFF. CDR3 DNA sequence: TGTGCCAGCAGCTTAGGTCGGGTAGCAACGTACAATGAGCAGTTCTTC. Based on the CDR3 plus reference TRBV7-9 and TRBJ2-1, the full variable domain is DTGVSQNPRHKITKRGQNVTFRCDPISEHNRLYWYRQTLGQGPEFLTYFQNEAQLEKSRLLSDRFSAERPKGSFSTLEIQRTEQGDSAMYLCASSLGRVATYNEQFFGPGTRLTVL.

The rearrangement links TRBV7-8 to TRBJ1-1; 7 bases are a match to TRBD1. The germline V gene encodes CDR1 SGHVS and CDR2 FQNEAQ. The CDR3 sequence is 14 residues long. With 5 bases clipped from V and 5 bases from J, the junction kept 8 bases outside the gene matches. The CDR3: CASSVDRVVTEAFF. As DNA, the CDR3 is TGTGCCAGCAGCGTCGACAGGGTCGTAACTGAAGCTTTCTTT.

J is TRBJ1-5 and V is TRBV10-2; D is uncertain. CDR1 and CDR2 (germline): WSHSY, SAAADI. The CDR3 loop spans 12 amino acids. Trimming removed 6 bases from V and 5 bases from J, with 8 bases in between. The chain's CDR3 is CASRDADQPQHF. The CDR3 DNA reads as TGCGCCAGCAGAGACGCGGATCAGCCCCAGCATTTT.

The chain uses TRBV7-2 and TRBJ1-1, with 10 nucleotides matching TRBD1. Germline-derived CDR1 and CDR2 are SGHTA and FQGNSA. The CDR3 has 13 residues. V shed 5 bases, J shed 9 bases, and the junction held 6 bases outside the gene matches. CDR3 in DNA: TGTGCCAGCAGCATTGGACAGGGGGATCAAGCTTTCTTT. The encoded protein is CASSIGQGDQAFF.

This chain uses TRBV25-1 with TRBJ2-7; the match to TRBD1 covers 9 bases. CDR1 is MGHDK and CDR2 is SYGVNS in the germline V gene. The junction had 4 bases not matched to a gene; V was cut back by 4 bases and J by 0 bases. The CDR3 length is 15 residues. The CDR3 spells CASSGRDRASYEQYF. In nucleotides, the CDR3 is TGTGCCAGCAGTGGGAGGGACAGGGCCTCCTACGAGCAGTACTTC.

DNA for the CDR3: TGTGCCAGTAGTCCTAGCTTCCGCTCTGGAAACACCATATATTTT. It is translated as CASSPSFRSGNTIYF. The chain joins TRBV19 to TRBJ1-3, with D hard to call. The germline gives CDR1 LNHDA, CDR2 SQIVND (reference sequence). Trimming removed 5 bases at V and 0 bases at J, with 11 bases between. CDR3 length: 15 residues.

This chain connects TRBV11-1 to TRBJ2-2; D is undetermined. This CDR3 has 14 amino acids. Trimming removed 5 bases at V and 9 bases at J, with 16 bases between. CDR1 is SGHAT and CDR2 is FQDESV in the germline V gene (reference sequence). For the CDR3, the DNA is TGTGCCAGCAGCGCCCCCGGCCTGCCTAGGGAGCTGTTTTTT. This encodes CASSAPGLPRELFF.

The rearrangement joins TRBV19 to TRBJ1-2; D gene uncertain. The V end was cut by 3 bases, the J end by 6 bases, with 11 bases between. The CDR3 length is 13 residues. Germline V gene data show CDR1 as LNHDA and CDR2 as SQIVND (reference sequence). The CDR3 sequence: CASSISPGDGYTF. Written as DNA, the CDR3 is TGTGCCAGTAGTATCAGCCCAGGTGATGGCTACACCTTC. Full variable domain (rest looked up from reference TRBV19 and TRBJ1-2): DGGITQSPKYLFRKEGQNVTLSCEQNLNHDAMYWYRQDPGQGLRLIYYSQIVNDFQKGDIAEGYSVSREKKESFPLTVTSAQKNPTAFYLCASSISPGDGYTFGSGTRLTVV.

The CDR3 DNA follows: TGTGCCAGCAGCTCCGACAGGGCACCTGGGGGCACTGAAGCTTTCTTT. Translating it yields CASSSDRAPGGTEAFF. The chain couples TRBV7-9 to TRBJ1-1, with TRBD1 identical over 7 bases. J was trimmed by 4 bases and V by 4 bases; bases with no gene match: 12. Germline values: CDR1 SEHNR, CDR2 FQNEAQ (reference sequence). The CDR3 is 16 amino acids. The full variable domain, with the rest looked up from reference TRBV7-9 and TRBJ1-1, is DTGVSQNPRHKITKRGQNVTFRCDPISEHNRLYWYRQTLGQGPEFLTYFQNEAQLEKSRLLSDRFSAERPKGSFSTLEIQRTEQGDSAMYLCASSSDRAPGGTEAFFGQGTRLTVV.

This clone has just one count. DNA for the CDR3: TGTGCCAGCAGCTCGGGACAGGGGGAAAACACCATATATTTT. Translating gives CASSSGQGENTIYF. The chain joins TRBV5-4 to TRBJ1-3; TRBD1 matches at 11 bases. V lost 3 bases to trimming and J lost 6 bases; unmatched junction nucleotides: 2. The germline gives CDR1 SGHNT, CDR2 YYREEE (reference sequence). The CDR3 consists of 14 residues.

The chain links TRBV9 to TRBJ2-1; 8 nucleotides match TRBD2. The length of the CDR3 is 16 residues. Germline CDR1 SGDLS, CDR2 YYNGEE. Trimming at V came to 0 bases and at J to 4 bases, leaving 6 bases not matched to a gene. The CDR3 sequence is CASSVAGTSTYNEQFF. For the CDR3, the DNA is TGTGCCAGCAGCGTAGCCGGGACTAGTACTTACAATGAGCAGTTCTTC.

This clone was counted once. The CDR3 loop is CAWSPLRTPRTGLEPSHGYTF. Written as DNA, the CDR3 is TGTGCCTGGAGCCCTTTGCGGACCCCCAGGACAGGGCTCGAACCCTCGCATGGCTACACCTTC. V and J are TRBV30 and TRBJ1-2, with TRBD1 matching 8 bases. The germline CDR1 and CDR2 sequences are GTSNPN and SVGIG (reference sequence). V trimming: 3 bases; J trimming: 6 bases; junction bases outside the gene matches: 30. The CDR3 runs 21 residues.

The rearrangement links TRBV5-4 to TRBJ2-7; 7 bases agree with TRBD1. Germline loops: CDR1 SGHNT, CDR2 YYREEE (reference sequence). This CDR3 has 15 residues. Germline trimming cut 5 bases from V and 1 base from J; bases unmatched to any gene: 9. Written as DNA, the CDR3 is TGTGCCAGCAGTCCCCGAGCGACAGGGTCCTACGAGCAGTACTTC. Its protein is CASSPRATGSYEQYF.

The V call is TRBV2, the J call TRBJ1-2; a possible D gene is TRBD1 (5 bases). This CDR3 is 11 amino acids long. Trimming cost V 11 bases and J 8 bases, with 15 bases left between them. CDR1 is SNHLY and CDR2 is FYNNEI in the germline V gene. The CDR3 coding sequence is TGTGCCTCCACCCCAGGGAACGGCTACACCTTC. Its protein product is CASTPGNGYTF.

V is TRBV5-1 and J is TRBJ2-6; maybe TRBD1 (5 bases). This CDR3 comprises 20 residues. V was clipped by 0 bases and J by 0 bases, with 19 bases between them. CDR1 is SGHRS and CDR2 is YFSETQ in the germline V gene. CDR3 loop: CASSLAFQGQRSSGANVLTF. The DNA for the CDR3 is TGCGCCAGCAGCTTGGCATTCCAGGGCCAAAGAAGCTCTGGGGCCAACGTCCTGACTTTC.